These T cell receptor beta chains were read from a single sample in a study of T cells in Graves' hyperthyroidism and ophthalmopathy. Using its own MiXCR run on the multiplex PCR reads, TCRdb lists one record per CDR3 protein. Counted here are 500,000 to 750,000 distinct CDR3 sequences, just over 45% occurring once; the ten biggest clones make up approximately 7.5%. Input material: peripheral blood or thyroid tissue (not recorded which). Receptor source: a woman between 18 and 29 years old with Graves' hyperthyroidism. Both conserved end residues are part of each CDR3. A D gene is named only where the DNA matches it firmly. Clone size is not always given. Where it is, it says once, few, many or a class for expanded clones.

v_gene	abundance	d_gene	j_gene	CDR3aa	CDR3nt
TRBV15	many	.	TRBJ1-4	CATSRDQRPSNEKLFF	TGTGCCACCAGCAGAGATCAAAGGCCGTCCAATGAAAAACTGTTTTTT
TRBV24-1	many	TRBD2	TRBJ2-3	CATSDGLAGNTDTQYF	TGTGCCACCAGTGATGGACTAGCGGGAAACACAGATACGCAGTATTTT
TRBV10-3	.	.	TRBJ2-3	CASMSAGDTQYF	TGTGCCAGCATGAGTGCGGGGGATACGCAGTATTTT
TRBV5-1	many	.	TRBJ2-2	CASSLEVQGPNTGELFF	TGCGCCAGCAGCTTGGAGGTCCAGGGGCCCAACACCGGGGAGCTGTTTTTT
TRBV29-1	few	.	TRBJ2-2	CSVKVLTGELFF	TGCAGCGTTAAGGTCCTTACCGGGGAGCTGTTTTTT
TRBV7-8	many	.	TRBJ2-2	CASSLVLNTGELFF	TGTGCCAGCAGCTTAGTCCTGAACACCGGGGAGCTGTTTTTT
TRBV2	once	.	TRBJ1-5	CASSGKRAQETQHF	TGTGCCAGCAGTGGGAAGCGGGCCCAAGAGACCCAGCATTTT
TRBV12-3/TRBV12-4	once	.	TRBJ2-5	CASSWGRGNQETQYF	TGTGCCAGCAGTTGGGGGCGGGGGAACCAAGAGACCCAGTACTTC
TRBV7-8	many	TRBD1	TRBJ1-2	CASSLTGTGLYGYTF	TGTGCCAGCAGCTTGACCGGGACAGGACTCTATGGCTACACCTTC
TRBV6-2/TRBV6-3	.	.	TRBJ1-5	CASGLTLAASEEYQPQHF	TGTGCCAGCGGTTTAACCCTCGCGGCCTCAGAGGAATATCAGCCCCAGCATTTT
TRBV24-1	.	.	TRBJ2-5	CATSDSSGTANQETQYF	TGTGCCACCAGTGATTCTTCCGGGACGGCGAACCAAGAGACCCAGTACTTC
TRBV5-1	few	.	TRBJ2-3	CASRPVGTDTQYF	TGCGCCAGCAGACCTGTTGGCACAGATACGCAGTATTTT
TRBV2	many	.	TRBJ1-2	CASSEVWTIYGYTF	TGTGCCAGCAGTGAGGTTTGGACGATATATGGCTACACCTTC
TRBV15	.	.	TRBJ2-6	CATSSGLLGSGANVLTF	TGTGCCACCAGCAGCGGTCTTCTCGGATCTGGGGCCAACGTCCTGACTTTC
TRBV7-2	.	.	TRBJ1-1	CASSPTSGDTEAFF	TGTGCCAGCAGCCCGACTAGCGGGGACACTGAAGCTTTCTTT
TRBV20-1	.	.	TRBJ2-5	CSARRQGGETQYF	TGCAGTGCTAGACGCCAGGGGGGGGAGACCCAGTACTTC
TRBV2	.	.	TRBJ1-6	CASSPRLGSNQPLHF	TGTGCCAGCAGTCCGCGCCTAGGGAGCAATCAGCCCCTCCACTTT
TRBV7-9	.	TRBD1	TRBJ1-2	CASSGIRQGGGYTF	TGTGCCAGCAGCGGGATTCGACAGGGTGGTGGCTACACCTTC
TRBV20-1	.	TRBD2	TRBJ2-3	CSARSVGAGGSDTQYF	TGCAGTGCTCGTTCTGTTGGGGCGGGAGGGTCAGATACGCAGTATTTT
TRBV7-6	.	TRBD2	TRBJ2-7	CATGTSGTEYF	TGTGCCACCGGGACTAGCGGGACGGAGTACTTC
TRBV9	.	.	TRBJ2-7	CASSDPLASYEQYF	TGTGCCAGCAGCGACCCCCTGGCATCCTACGAGCAGTACTTC
TRBV4-1	few	.	TRBJ1-3	CASRTGAPGGNTIYF	TGCGCCAGCAGAACGGGAGCCCCGGGGGGAAACACCATATATTTT